These 28 T cell receptor beta chains share one sample of origin, sequenced in a study of blood T cell repertoires in COVID-19. Profiled with immunoSEQ multiplex PCR; TCRdb holds only in-frame clones, not every one. The data show under 350,000 clones, roughly nine tenths seen once. Sequencing used peripheral blood. These receptors originate from a man aged 50 to 59 with acute or convalescent COVID-19.

The genes are TRBV10-1 and TRBJ2-3; 8 nucleotides align to TRBD1. The CDR3 runs to 15 residues. Germline-derived CDR1 and CDR2 are WNHNN and SYGVQD (reference sequence). Losses at the gene ends were 4 bases for V and 3 bases for J; bases not matched to a gene: 6. CDR3 loop: CASSGGQGTTDTQYF. The CDR3 DNA follows: TGCGCCAGCAGTGGTGGACAGGGTACAACAGATACGCAGTATTTT.

This clone was counted only a few times. The chain uses TRBV7-8 and TRBJ1-2, with a weak D call TRBD1 (5 bases). The CDR3 is 13 amino acids. Trimming removed 4 bases from V and 5 bases from J, with 11 bases in between. Germline CDR1 and CDR2: SGHVS and FQNEAQ. The CDR3 loop reads CASSSGVLYGYTF. The CDR3 DNA reads TGTGCCAGCAGCTCGGGGGTACTTTATGGCTACACCTTC. Supplemented by reference TRBV7-8 and TRBJ1-2, the full variable domain reads GAGVSQSPRYKVAKRGQDVALRCDPISGHVSLFWYQQALGQGPEFLTYFQNEAQLDKSGLPSDRFFAERPEGSVSTLKIQRTQQEDSAVYLCASSSGVLYGYTFGSGTRLTVV.

A note on this clone: Other nucleotide sequences in the sample specify the same CDR3. This chain uses TRBV9 with TRBJ2-2; 11 bases match TRBD1. Germline V gives CDR1 SGDLS, CDR2 YYNGEE. J gave up 4 bases and V 3 bases, and 5 bases lay outside the gene matches. This CDR3 region has 16 residues. For the CDR3, the DNA is TGTGCCAGCAGCGCGGGACAGGGGGGCGGCACCGGGGAGCTGTTTTTT. Its translation: CASSAGQGGGTGELFF. Drawing the rest from reference TRBV9 and TRBJ2-2, the complete variable domain is DSGVTQTPKHLITATGQRVTLRCSPRSGDLSVYWYQQSLDQGLQFLIQYYNGEERAKGNILERFSAQQFPDLHSELNLSSLELGDSALYFCASSAGQGGGTGELFFGEGSRLTVL.

This sequence joins TRBV30 and TRBJ2-5, with 10 nucleotides matching TRBD2. The length of the CDR3 is 16 residues. CDR1 and CDR2 (germline): GTSNPN, SVGIG (reference sequence). The junction had 12 bases not matched to a gene; V was cut back by 4 bases and J by 4 bases. The CDR3 spells CAWIRASGGAGETQYF. The DNA of the CDR3 is TGTGCCTGGATTAGAGCCAGCGGGGGGGCCGGAGAGACCCAGTACTTC.

The J gene is TRBJ1-2, the V gene TRBV10-3; TRBD1 might be the D (6 bases). V lost 6 bases to trimming and J lost 7 bases, with 18 bases between them. This CDR3 contains 14 residues. Germline V gene lookup returns CDR1 ENHRY and CDR2 SYGVKD. The CDR3 region has the DNA TGTGCCATCAGCGACAGGTCCAGAGGGGTTGGCTACACCTTC. Its protein product is CAISDRSRGVGYTF.

V gene TRBV5-1 combines with J gene TRBJ1-1, with 10 bases identical to TRBD1. Germline CDR1 and CDR2: SGHRS and YFSETQ. This CDR3 contains 15 residues. J gave up 6 bases and V 0 bases, and 5 bases lay outside the gene matches. CDR3 coding DNA: TGCGCCAGCAGCTTGGACCCGACAGGGGGCCCTGAAGCTTTCTTT. This translates into CASSLDPTGGPEAFF.

This rearrangement joins TRBV2 to TRBJ2-3; the match to TRBD2 covers 7 bases. Germline CDR1 SNHLY, CDR2 FYNNEI. The CDR3 loop spans 14 amino acids. V lost 7 bases to trimming and J lost 1 base; unmatched junction nucleotides: 5. The CDR3 DNA is TGTGCCAGCAAGATGAGCGGGGGCACAGATACGCAGTATTTT. Protein: CASKMSGGTDTQYF.

The chain uses TRBV11-2 and TRBJ1-5, with D unresolved. V gave up 5 bases and J gave up 0 bases, with 5 bases separating them. The CDR3 length is 13 residues. The germline CDR1 and CDR2 sequences are SGHAT and FQNNGV. The CDR3 sequence: CASSISSNQPQHF. The CDR3 coding sequence is TGTGCCAGCAGCATATCTAGCAATCAGCCCCAGCATTTT.

V is TRBV12-3 or TRBV12-4 and J is TRBJ1-1; no clear D. This CDR3 contains 13 residues. V shed 5 bases and J shed 1 base, with 8 bases lying between them. CDR3 in amino acids: CASSPQKNTEAFF. DNA of the CDR3: TGTGCCAGCAGTCCCCAAAAGAACACTGAAGCTTTCTTT.

The gene calls are TRBV4-1 and TRBJ1-4; perhaps TRBD1 as D (5 bases). Germline CDR1 MGHRA, CDR2 YSYEKL. Trimming left V 4 bases short and J 0 bases short, with 9 bases between. This CDR3 region has 15 residues. CDR3 in DNA: TGCGCCAGCAGCCTTCGGGGGGCAACTAATGAAAAACTGTTTTTT. Translated, it gives CASSLRGATNEKLFF.

The chain has TRBV18 and TRBJ2-3; 9 nucleotides agree with TRBD2. V lost 6 bases, J lost 0 bases, and 16 bases stayed unmatched. The CDR3 extends over 19 amino acids. Germline V gives CDR1 KGHSH, CDR2 LQKENI. For the CDR3, the DNA is TGTGCCAGCTCCCTCAATAAGGGTAGCGGGGGACCGAGCACAGATACGCAGTATTTT. Translating it yields CASSLNKGSGGPSTDTQYF.

The chain links TRBV19 to TRBJ2-3; the match to TRBD1 covers 7 bases. From germline, CDR1 is LNHDA and CDR2 SQIVND (reference sequence). This CDR3 contains 13 residues. The V gene end was trimmed by 5 bases and the J gene end by 2 bases; junction bases not matched to a gene: 1. DNA for the CDR3: TGTGCCAGTAGTGAGGGGGCCACAGATACGCAGTATTTT. Its translation is CASSEGATDTQYF.

This clone was counted once. This chain links TRBV19 with TRBJ2-5; unclear D gene. V was trimmed by 4 bases and J by 0 bases, leaving 9 bases between them. The CDR3 runs to 14 residues. Germline V CDR1 and CDR2: LNHDA, SQIVND (reference sequence). CDR3 bases: TGTGCCAGTAGTAAAGGCGGATACCAAGAGACCCAGTACTTC. It specifies CASSKGGYQETQYF.

The chain carries TRBV6-5 and TRBJ1-5; 7 bases are shared with TRBD1. The CDR3 extends over 14 amino acids. V trimming: 6 bases; J trimming: 0 bases; junction bases outside the gene matches: 2. CDR1 is MNHEY, CDR2 SVGAGI, per germline. The CDR3 loop is CASRGQYSNQPQHF. CDR3 DNA sequence: TGTGCCAGCAGGGGACAGTATAGCAATCAGCCCCAGCATTTT.

The chain employs TRBV3-1 (or the pseudogene TRBV3-2) and TRBJ2-7; 7 positions match TRBD1. J gave up 5 bases and V 1 base, and 5 bases lay outside the gene matches. Germline CDR1 is LGHDT and CDR2 is YNNKEL (reference sequence). CDR3 length: 14 residues. CDR3 nucleotide sequence: TGTGCCAGCAGCCAAGGCAGGGGGAGCCACGAGCAGTACTTC. This encodes CASSQGRGSHEQYF.

V gene TRBV10-2 combines with J gene TRBJ1-5; D is uncertain. In germline, CDR1 is WSHSY, CDR2 SAAADI. The V and J ends lost 0 bases and 4 bases respectively, with 7 bases between them. The CDR3 is 14 amino acids. CDR3 residues: CASSESNSNQPQHF. As DNA, the CDR3 is TGCGCCAGCAGTGAGTCCAACAGTAATCAGCCCCAGCATTTT.

The chain's CDR3 is CATSGGLTSTDTQYF. Written as DNA, the CDR3 is TGTGCCACCAGTGGAGGCCTAACTAGCACAGATACGCAGTATTTT. This chain connects TRBV24-1 to TRBJ2-3; the D is unclear. This CDR3 region has 15 residues. Germline V gene sequence: CDR1 KGHDR, CDR2 SFDVKD. V lost 5 bases to trimming and J lost 0 bases, with 11 bases between them.

The V and J genes are TRBV10-1 and TRBJ1-1; TRBD1 matches 7 bases. The V gene end was trimmed by 6 bases and the J gene end by 1 base; junction bases not matched to a gene: 8. Per the germline V gene, CDR1 is WNHNN and CDR2 is SYGVQD (reference sequence). This CDR3 has 15 residues. CDR3 amino acids: CASSAAGTENTEAFF. The DNA for the CDR3 is TGCGCCAGCAGCGCCGCCGGGACAGAGAACACTGAAGCTTTCTTT.

This chain joins TRBV7-2 and TRBJ2-1, with D possibly TRBD2 on 6 matching bases. The CDR3 spans 14 residues. V was trimmed by 2 bases and J by 8 bases, leaving 13 bases between them. The V gene's germline CDR1 is SGHTA and CDR2 FQGNSA. In DNA form, the CDR3 reads TGTGCCAGCAGCTTAAACGGAGGGTTCGATGAGCAGTTCTTC. Translation gives CASSLNGGFDEQFF.

The rearrangement joins TRBV5-1 to TRBJ1-6, with D unresolved. V was shortened by 5 bases and J by 1 base, with 16 bases between the two germline ends. Germline V CDR1 and CDR2: SGHRS, YFSETQ. This CDR3 has 17 residues. CDR3 region: CASRSSGDWSYNSPLHF. In nucleotides, the CDR3 is TGCGCCAGCAGGTCTTCCGGGGATTGGTCCTATAATTCACCCCTCCACTTT.

The J gene is TRBJ2-5, the V gene TRBV7-2; 7 nucleotides line up with TRBD1. This CDR3 has 14 amino acids. In germline, CDR1 is SGHTA, CDR2 FQGNSA. The J segment lost 5 bases and the V segment lost 5 bases, leaving 8 bases of the junction unmatched. For the CDR3, the DNA is TGTGCCAGCAGCCTATTGACAGGGCGGGAGACCCAGTACTTC. Residues: CASSLLTGRETQYF.

This chain connects TRBV11-2 to TRBJ2-7; 9 positions match TRBD1. Germline-derived CDR1 and CDR2 are SGHAT and FQNNGV. This CDR3 has 15 residues. Trimming took 2 bases from V and 5 from J; bases not matched to a gene: 7. As DNA, the CDR3 is TGTGCCAGCAGCTTAAGGTGGGACAGGGTCGACGAGCAGTACTTC. It codes for CASSLRWDRVDEQYF.

The rearrangement joins TRBV10-1 to TRBJ2-7; tentative D call: TRBD1 (5 bases). The CDR3 spans 13 residues. Trimming shortened V by 6 bases and J by 3 bases, and 12 bases separated the two germline ends. Germline assignment: CDR1 WNHNN and CDR2 SYGVQD (reference sequence). Written as DNA, the CDR3 is TGCGCCAGCAGCCAGGGTGTGGACTACGAGCAGTACTTC. Its translation is CASSQGVDYEQYF.

This chain joins TRBV18 and TRBJ2-3; tentative D call: TRBD2 (6 bases). V was pared by 5 bases and J by 4 bases, with 13 bases between. The CDR3 totals 14 residues. CDR1 is KGHSH and CDR2 is LQKENI in the germline V gene. CDR3 DNA sequence: TGTGCCAGCTCAGAGTTCGGGGAGGCAGATACGCAGTATTTT. The encoded protein is CASSEFGEADTQYF.

The chain links TRBV10-2 to TRBJ2-7, with a possible D match to TRBD1 (5 bases). V lost 1 base to trimming and J lost 0 bases, with 13 bases between them. This CDR3 contains 16 residues. Looked up from germline, CDR1 is WSHSY and CDR2 is SAAADI. For the CDR3, the DNA is TGCGCCAGCAGTGAGTGGGCTGACAGCCACTCCTACGAGCAGTACTTC. It codes for CASSEWADSHSYEQYF.

The chain employs TRBV27 and TRBJ2-3; D uncertain. The CDR3 sequence is 11 residues long. V shed 6 bases and J shed 13 bases, with 14 bases lying between them. In germline, CDR1 is MNHEY, CDR2 SMNVEV (reference sequence). The DNA of the CDR3 is TGTGCCAGCAGCTCAGCACAGAGTGAGTATTTT. It is translated as CASSSAQSEYF.

This clone was seen at least ten times. This chain uses TRBV18 with TRBJ2-1; 8 positions match TRBD1. CDR1 is KGHSH and CDR2 is LQKENI in the germline V gene. The CDR3 totals 15 residues. Unmatched junction bases numbered 7, after V lost 6 bases and J lost 3 bases. Written as DNA, the CDR3 is TGTGCCAGCTCCCTCACAGGGGGAGGCTACAATGAGCAGTTCTTC. This codes for CASSLTGGGYNEQFF.

V gene TRBV6-5 combines with J gene TRBJ1-3; the match to TRBD1 covers 7 bases. The V gene's germline CDR1 is MNHEY and CDR2 SVGAGI. The CDR3 extends over 14 amino acids. The V gene end was trimmed by 5 bases and the J gene end by 2 bases; junction bases not matched to a gene: 3. The CDR3 sequence: CASSPQGAGNTIYF. For the CDR3, the DNA is TGTGCCAGCAGTCCGCAGGGGGCTGGAAACACCATATATTTT.